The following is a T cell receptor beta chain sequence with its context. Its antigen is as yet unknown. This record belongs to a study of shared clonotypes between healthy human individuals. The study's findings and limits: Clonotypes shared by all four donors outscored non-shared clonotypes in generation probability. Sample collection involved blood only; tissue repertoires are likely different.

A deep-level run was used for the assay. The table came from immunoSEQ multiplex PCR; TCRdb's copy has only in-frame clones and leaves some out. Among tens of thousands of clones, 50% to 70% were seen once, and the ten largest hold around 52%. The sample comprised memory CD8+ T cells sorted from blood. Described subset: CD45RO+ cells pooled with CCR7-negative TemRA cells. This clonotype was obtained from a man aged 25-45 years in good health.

CDR3 DNA sequence: TGTGCCAGCAGCGCTCCCCGGGAGAGCGAGCAGTACTTC. Protein: CASSAPRESEQYF. This rearrangement joins TRBV9 to TRBJ2-7, with D tentatively TRBD2 (6 bases). The ends were cut back, 3 bases at V and 6 bases at J, with 13 bases in the middle. This CDR3 has 13 amino acids. CDR1 SGDLS and CDR2 YYNGEE come from the germline V gene. The variable domain in full, completed from reference TRBV9 and TRBJ2-7, reads DSGVTQTPKHLITATGQRVTLRCSPRSGDLSVYWYQQSLDQGLQFLIQYYNGEERAKGNILERFSAQQFPDLHSELNLSSLELGDSALYFCASSAPRESEQYFGPGTRLTVT.